Sequencing of this T cell receptor beta chain was carried out in a study of T cells in Graves' hyperthyroidism and ophthalmopathy. TCR beta CDR3 regions were amplified from RNA transcripts. During a first-round RT-PCR of the TCR CDR3, the HTBI primer set was used. A single record per CDR3 protein comes from TCRdb applying MiXCR to the multiplex PCR reads. This sample has 300,000 to 400,000 distinct CDR3 sequences; around 13% occur once, and the top ten carry roughly 25%. CDR3 length equals 15 residues. V trimming: 6 bases; J trimming: 7 bases; junction bases outside the gene matches: 9. Germline-derived CDR1 and CDR2 are MNHEY and SMNVEV (reference sequence).

The source material was blood. This chain uses TRBV27 with TRBJ1-4; 9 bases are shared with TRBD1. The origin of this receptor is a woman between 25 and 40 years old with Graves' hyperthyroidism. The CDR3 DNA sequence: TGTGCCAGCAGCTCACAGGGGGCCTCGGCTGAAAAACTGTTTTTT. Its translation is CASSSQGASAEKLFF.